This TCR beta chain was captured in a study of T-cell reconstitution after alpha-beta-depleted transplantation in children. Only a few counts were recorded for this clonotype. Unique molecular identifiers were built into the TCRbeta library. MiXCR, run by TCRdb on the PCR reads, gives a single entry per CDR3 protein. This table has a few hundred thousand distinct CDR3 sequences, about a fifth appearing once. Per the germline V gene, CDR1 is SGHVS and CDR2 is FQNEAQ. The CDR3 covers 15 residues. J was trimmed by 8 bases and V by 1 base; bases with no gene match: 8. The chain couples TRBV7-8 to TRBJ2-1, with 7 bases matching TRBD2. This sequence originates from a human donor who donated a stem cell graft to a child with acute myeloid leukemia. The sample consisted of PBMCs from the stem cell graft donor, taken from the stem cell graft. In DNA, the CDR3 is TGTGCCAGCAGCTTAGACCGGTGGCGGGAGTATGAGCAGTTCTTC. Amino acids: CASSLDRWREYEQFF.